This passage covers 12 T cell receptor beta chains from one sample sequenced in a study of blood T cell repertoires in COVID-19. Sequenced by immunoSEQ multiplex PCR; TCRdb stores in-frame clones only, minus some. The repertoire holds around 300,000 clones, with approximately 88% as singletons. The sequenced sample consisted of PBMCs or T cells enriched from blood (not recorded which). Every receptor here comes from a woman aged 30 to 39 who had recovered from COVID-19.

The gene calls are TRBV27 and TRBJ1-1; D unresolved. CDR1 is MNHEY and CDR2 is SMNVEV in the germline V gene (reference sequence). This CDR3 contains 16 residues. The V and J ends lost 5 bases and 1 base respectively, with 17 bases between them. CDR3 in amino acids: CASSRRPHNRNTEAFF. In DNA, the CDR3 is TGTGCCAGCAGTAGACGACCACATAACAGGAACACTGAAGCTTTCTTT.

This clone was seen more than once but under ten times. The chain employs TRBV28 and TRBJ2-7; 8 bases fit TRBD1. With V trimmed by 4 bases and J by 5 bases, 13 bases remained unmatched. The CDR3 runs to 16 residues. Looked up from germline, CDR1 is MDHEN and CDR2 is SYDVKM. The CDR3 DNA follows: TGTGCCAGCAGTTCCCCCGGGACAGGCTACAGGAACGAGCAGTACTTC. Its protein product is CASSSPGTGYRNEQYF.

V is TRBV11-1 and J is TRBJ1-1, with D possibly matching TRBD1 (6 bases). The CDR3 is 13 amino acids. V was clipped by 1 base and J by 4 bases, with 7 bases between them. CDR1 is SGHAT, CDR2 FQDESV, per germline (reference sequence). The CDR3 loop reads CASSLEQGTEAFF. DNA of the CDR3: TGTGCCAGCAGCTTAGAACAGGGCACTGAAGCTTTCTTT.

This clone was seen just once. The chain combines TRBV24-1 with TRBJ2-7; 11 positions match TRBD2. The germline V gene has CDR1 KGHDR and CDR2 SFDVKD. V was clipped by 4 bases and J by 1 base; unmatched bases: 5. The CDR3 has 16 residues. The CDR3 reads CATSDPGTSGSYEQYF. Written as DNA, the CDR3 is TGTGCCACCAGTGACCCCGGGACTAGCGGATCCTACGAGCAGTACTTC.

This sequence joins TRBV9 and TRBJ1-1; TRBD1 might be the D (6 bases). The V and J ends lost 3 bases and 4 bases respectively, with 16 bases between them. The CDR3 has 15 residues. Germline CDR1 reads SGDLS; CDR2 reads YYNGEE. The CDR3, as DNA: TGTGCCAGCAGCGAGGGACATACCGGCGGCACTGAAGCTTTCTTT. Amino acids: CASSEGHTGGTEAFF.

This chain uses TRBV29-1 with TRBJ1-1; a possible D gene is TRBD1 (6 bases). This CDR3 has 12 amino acids. Trimming left V 4 bases short and J 7 bases short, with 13 bases between. CDR1 SQVTM and CDR2 ANQGSEA come from the germline V gene. CDR3 in amino acids: CSVVRTEREAFF. CDR3 bases: TGCAGCGTTGTACGGACAGAGCGTGAAGCTTTCTTT.

The chain carries TRBV10-3 and TRBJ2-3; 11 bases are a match to TRBD2. Germline-derived CDR1 and CDR2 are ENHRY and SYGVKD. The CDR3 has 18 residues. V was pared by 0 bases and J by 0 bases, with 5 bases of the junction left unmatched. The CDR3 reads CAISESGTSGTSTDTQYF. The CDR3 DNA is TGTGCCATCAGTGAGTCAGGGACTAGCGGAACTAGCACAGATACGCAGTATTTT.

The V and J genes are TRBV9 and TRBJ1-2; 7 bases are a match to TRBD1. This CDR3 has 12 residues. The V segment lost 4 bases and the J segment 13 bases; nucleotides outside the gene matches: 10. Germline V gene lookup returns CDR1 SGDLS and CDR2 YYNGEE. Here the CDR3 DNA reads TGTGCCAGCAGCCCAAGTAAGGGGGCAAGCACCTTC. This encodes CASSPSKGASTF. Looking up the rest from reference TRBV9 and TRBJ1-2 gives the full variable domain: DSGVTQTPKHLITATGQRVTLRCSPRSGDLSVYWYQQSLDQGLQFLIQYYNGEERAKGNILERFSAQQFPDLHSELNLSSLELGDSALYFCASSPSKGASTFGSGTRLTVV.

The rearrangement joins TRBV5-5 to TRBJ1-4; TRBD1 matches at 8 bases. The CDR3 extends over 15 amino acids. The V and J ends lost 4 bases and 3 bases, in that order; junction bases with no gene match: 5. Looked up from germline, CDR1 is SGHKS and CDR2 is YYEKEE (reference sequence). CDR3 DNA: TGTGCCAGCAGCCTCCGGGACAGGCCTAATGAAAAACTGTTTTTT. The encoded protein is CASSLRDRPNEKLFF.

The chain joins TRBV5-4 to TRBJ1-1, with a possible D match to TRBD1 (6 bases). The V gene's germline CDR1 is SGHNT and CDR2 YYREEE (reference sequence). The germline V and J ends were trimmed by 0 bases and 0 bases, with 6 bases remaining between them. CDR3 size: 14 residues. This chain's CDR3 is CASSLDRVNTEAFF. The CDR3 bases are TGTGCCAGCAGCTTGGACAGGGTGAACACTGAAGCTTTCTTT.

The chain links TRBV5-1 to TRBJ1-1; D may be TRBD1 (6 bases). Germline CDR1 reads SGHRS; CDR2 reads YFSETQ. The CDR3 is made up of 15 amino acids. Between the trimmed V and J ends, which lost 4 bases and 1 base, there was a span of 14 bases. CDR3 region: CASSPDRLTNTEAFF. For the CDR3, the DNA is TGCGCCAGCAGCCCGGACAGACTCACGAACACTGAAGCTTTCTTT.

V is TRBV15 and J is TRBJ2-3; D remains unclear. V was cut by 4 bases and J by 2 bases, with 7 bases left in between. The V gene's germline CDR1 is LNHNV and CDR2 YYDKDF (reference sequence). The CDR3 sequence is 13 residues long. The CDR3 coding sequence is TGTGCCACCAGCACTCAACTCACAGATACGCAGTATTTT. Protein product: CATSTQLTDTQYF.